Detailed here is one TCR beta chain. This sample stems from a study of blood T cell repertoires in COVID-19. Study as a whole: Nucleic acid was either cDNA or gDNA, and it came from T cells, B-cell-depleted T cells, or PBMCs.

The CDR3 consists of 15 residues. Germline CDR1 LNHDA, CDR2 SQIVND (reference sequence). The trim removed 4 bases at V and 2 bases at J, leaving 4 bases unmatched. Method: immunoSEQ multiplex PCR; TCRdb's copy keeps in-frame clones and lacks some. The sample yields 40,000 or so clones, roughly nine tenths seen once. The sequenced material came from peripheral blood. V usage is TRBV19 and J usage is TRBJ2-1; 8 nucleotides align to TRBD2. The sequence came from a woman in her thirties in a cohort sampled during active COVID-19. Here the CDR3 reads CASSRTSGTYNEQFF. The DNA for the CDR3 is TGTGCCAGTAGTAGAACTAGCGGAACCTACAATGAGCAGTTCTTC.